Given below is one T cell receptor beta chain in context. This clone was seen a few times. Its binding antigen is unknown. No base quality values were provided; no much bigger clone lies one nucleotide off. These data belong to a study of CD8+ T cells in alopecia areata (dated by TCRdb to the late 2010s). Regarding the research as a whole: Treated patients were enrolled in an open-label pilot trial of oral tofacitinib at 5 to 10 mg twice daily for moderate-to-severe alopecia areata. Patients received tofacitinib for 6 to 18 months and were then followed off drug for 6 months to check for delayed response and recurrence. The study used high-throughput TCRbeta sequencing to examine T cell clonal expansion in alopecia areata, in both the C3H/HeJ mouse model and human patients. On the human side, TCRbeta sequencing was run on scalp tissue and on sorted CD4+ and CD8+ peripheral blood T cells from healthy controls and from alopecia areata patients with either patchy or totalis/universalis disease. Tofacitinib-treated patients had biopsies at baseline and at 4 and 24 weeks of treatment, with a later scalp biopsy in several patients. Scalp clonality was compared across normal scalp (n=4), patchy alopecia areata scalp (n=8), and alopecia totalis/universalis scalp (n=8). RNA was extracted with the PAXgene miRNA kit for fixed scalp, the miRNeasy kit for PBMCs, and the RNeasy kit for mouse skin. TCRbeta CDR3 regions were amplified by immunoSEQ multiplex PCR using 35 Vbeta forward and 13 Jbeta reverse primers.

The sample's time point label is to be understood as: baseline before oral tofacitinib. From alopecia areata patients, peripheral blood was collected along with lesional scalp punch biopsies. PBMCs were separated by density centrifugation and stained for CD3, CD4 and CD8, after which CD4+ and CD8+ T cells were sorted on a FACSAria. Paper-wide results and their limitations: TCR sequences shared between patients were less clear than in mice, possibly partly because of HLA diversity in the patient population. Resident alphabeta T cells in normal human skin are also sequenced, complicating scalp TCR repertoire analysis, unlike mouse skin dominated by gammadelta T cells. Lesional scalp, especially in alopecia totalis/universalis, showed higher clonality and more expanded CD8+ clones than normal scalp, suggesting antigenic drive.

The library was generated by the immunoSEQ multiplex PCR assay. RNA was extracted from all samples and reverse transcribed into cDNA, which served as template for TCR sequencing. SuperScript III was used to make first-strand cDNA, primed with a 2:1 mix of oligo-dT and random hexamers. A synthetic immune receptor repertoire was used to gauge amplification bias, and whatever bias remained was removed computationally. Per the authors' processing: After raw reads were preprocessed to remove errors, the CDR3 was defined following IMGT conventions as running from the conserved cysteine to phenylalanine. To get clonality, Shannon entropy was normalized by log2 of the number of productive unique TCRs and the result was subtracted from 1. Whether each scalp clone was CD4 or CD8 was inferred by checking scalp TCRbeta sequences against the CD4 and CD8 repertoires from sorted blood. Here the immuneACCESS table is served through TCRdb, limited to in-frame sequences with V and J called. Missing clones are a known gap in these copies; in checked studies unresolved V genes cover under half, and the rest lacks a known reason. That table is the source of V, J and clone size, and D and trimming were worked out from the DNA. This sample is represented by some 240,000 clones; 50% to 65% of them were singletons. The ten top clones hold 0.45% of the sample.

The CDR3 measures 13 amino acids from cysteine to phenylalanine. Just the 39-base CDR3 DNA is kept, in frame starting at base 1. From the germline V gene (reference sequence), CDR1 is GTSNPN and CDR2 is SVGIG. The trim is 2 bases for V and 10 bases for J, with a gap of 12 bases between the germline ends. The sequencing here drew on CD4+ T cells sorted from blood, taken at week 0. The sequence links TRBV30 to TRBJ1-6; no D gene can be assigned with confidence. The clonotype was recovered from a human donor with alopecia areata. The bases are TGTGCCTGGAGTTGGGCTTCGAGGTCACCCCTCCACTTT. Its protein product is CAWSWASRSPLHF.